The 15 T cell receptor beta chains given below trace back to one sample, sequenced in a study of blood T cell repertoires in COVID-19. Data came from immunoSEQ multiplex PCR; TCRdb stores just in-frame clones and leaves some out. This sample carries roughly 49,000 clones, 84% of them seen once, and the ten largest clones take 1.5% to 2%. The sample consisted of peripheral blood. The receptor source for this set is a man in his fifties with acute or convalescent COVID-19.

The chain couples TRBV6-1 to TRBJ2-7; TRBD1 matches 8 bases. The CDR3 length is 15 residues. Germline lookup yields CDR1 MNHNS and CDR2 SASEGT. Unmatched junction bases numbered 9, after V lost 8 bases and J lost 0 bases. CDR3 bases: TGTGCCAGCGCTAGGACAGGGTCTAGCTCCTACGAGCAGTACTTC. As protein: CASARTGSSSYEQYF.

Details on this clone: Germline is not matched at one junction end, which may reflect a read error. V gene TRBV5-4 combines with J gene TRBJ2-7; possibly TRBD2 for D (6 bases). This CDR3 comprises 12 residues. Per the germline V gene, CDR1 is SGHNT and CDR2 is YYREEE (reference sequence). The CDR3 spells CASSLEGYEQYF. CDR3 sequence (DNA): TGTGCCAGCAGTTTGGAGGGGTACGAGCAGTACTTC.

CDR3 DNA: TGTGCCAGCAGTGAAAAGCGATTCGCCTTCAGGGAGCTGTTTTTT. Translation gives CASSEKRFAFRELFF. The rearrangement links TRBV25-1 to TRBJ2-2; D remains unclear. The CDR3 runs to 15 residues. The V and J ends lost 2 bases and 9 bases respectively, with 16 bases between them. The V gene's germline CDR1 is MGHDK and CDR2 SYGVNS.

V gene TRBV6-1 combines with J gene TRBJ2-3; 7 bases match TRBD2. The CDR3 consists of 17 residues. The V gene end was trimmed by 4 bases and the J gene end by 4 bases; junction bases not matched to a gene: 14. The germline CDR1 and CDR2 sequences are MNHNS and SASEGT. The chain's CDR3 is CASSGTWGGAHADTQYF. In DNA form, the CDR3 reads TGTGCCAGCAGTGGGACCTGGGGAGGGGCCCACGCAGATACGCAGTATTTT.

V usage is TRBV5-1 and J usage is TRBJ1-2, with D hard to call. Germline V lookup: CDR1 SGHRS, CDR2 YFSETQ. The V end was cut by 4 bases, the J end by 3 bases, with 10 bases between. This CDR3 is 13 amino acids long. DNA of the CDR3: TGCGCCAGCAGCCCCGAGGCTTACTATGGCTACACCTTC. It is translated as CASSPEAYYGYTF.

V usage is TRBV2 and J usage is TRBJ2-7; possible D gene TRBD1, 6 bases. This CDR3 is 13 amino acids long. The ends were cut back, 7 bases at V and 6 bases at J, with 16 bases in the middle. CDR1 SNHLY and CDR2 FYNNEI come from the germline V gene. The CDR3 here is CASTGQIEGEQYF. CDR3 coding DNA: TGTGCCAGCACCGGACAGATTGAGGGCGAGCAGTACTTC.

The rearrangement uses TRBV6-5 and TRBJ1-3; D perhaps matches TRBD1 (6 bases). With 6 bases removed from V and 6 bases from J, the gap between germline ends came to 18 bases. The germline CDR1 and CDR2 sequences are MNHEY and SVGAGI. The CDR3 is 15 residues long. In DNA form, the CDR3 reads TGTGCCAGCAGCAAAGAGGGACACCCGTCAAACACCATATATTTT. Residues: CASSKEGHPSNTIYF.

The chain is built from TRBV4-1 and TRBJ2-7; 9 bases map to TRBD1. Germline CDR1 and CDR2: MGHRA and YSYEKL. The V gene end was trimmed by 6 bases and the J gene end by 2 bases; junction bases not matched to a gene: 5. This CDR3 contains 14 residues. DNA of the CDR3: TGCGCCAGCAGGAATGGACAGGGGCCCTACGAGCAGTACTTC. Residues: CASRNGQGPYEQYF.

This rearrangement joins TRBV25-1 to TRBJ1-2, with D maybe TRBD1 (5 bases). Germline CDR1 MGHDK, CDR2 SYGVNS. This CDR3 comprises 13 residues. Trimming left V 8 bases short and J 4 bases short, with 14 bases between. This CDR3 reads CASRGDSFYGYTF. CDR3 sequence (DNA): TGTGCCAGCCGTGGAGACAGTTTCTATGGCTACACCTTC.

The CDR3 DNA reads as TGTGCCAGCAGCTCCGCAAGGACAGGGAATTCACCCCTCCACTTT. It codes for CASSSARTGNSPLHF. The chain joins TRBV7-9 to TRBJ1-6; 8 bases agree with TRBD1. V shed 4 bases and J 7 bases; nucleotides not matched to a gene: 6. This CDR3 is 15 amino acids long. Germline V gene data show CDR1 as SEHNR and CDR2 as FQNEAQ (reference sequence). The complete variable domain, with remaining parts taken from reference TRBV7-9 and TRBJ1-6, reads DTGVSQNPRHKITKRGQNVTFRCDPISEHNRLYWYRQTLGQGPEFLTYFQNEAQLEKSRLLSDRFSAERPKGSFSTLEIQRTEQGDSAMYLCASSSARTGNSPLHFGNGTRLTVT.

The chain is built from TRBV2 and TRBJ2-1; maybe TRBD1 (5 bases). Germline V gene sequence: CDR1 SNHLY, CDR2 FYNNEI. V was clipped by 8 bases and J by 9 bases, with 20 bases between them. There are 14 residues in the CDR3. CDR3 nucleotide sequence: TGTGCCAGCTACCGAGAGGTCAGGGTCACTGAGCAGTTCTTC. This translates into CASYREVRVTEQFF.

The chain uses TRBV28 and TRBJ2-7, with D tentatively TRBD2 (5 bases). The CDR3 has 12 residues. The germline CDR1 and CDR2 sequences are MDHEN and SYDVKM. V gave up 7 bases and J gave up 4 bases, with 11 bases separating them. CDR3 protein: CASNSVTYEQYF. CDR3 coding DNA: TGTGCCAGCAATAGCGTGACTTACGAGCAGTACTTC.

This sequence joins TRBV12-5 and TRBJ2-1, with TRBD1 matching 11 bases. The germline V gene has CDR1 LGHNT and CDR2 FRNRAP. V shed 6 bases and J 7 bases; nucleotides not matched to a gene: 8. The CDR3 extends over 15 amino acids. CDR3 loop: CASGLDRGRPNEQFF. The CDR3 nucleotides read TGTGCTAGTGGCCTGGACAGGGGGCGTCCGAATGAGCAGTTCTTC.

The chain is built from TRBV19 and TRBJ2-2, with D possibly TRBD2 on 6 matching bases. CDR1 and CDR2 (germline): LNHDA, SQIVND (reference sequence). This CDR3 is built from 15 residues. The germline V and J ends were trimmed by 3 bases and 6 bases, with 14 bases remaining between them. The chain's CDR3 is CASSMWDSGPGELFF. CDR3 in DNA: TGTGCCAGTAGTATGTGGGATAGCGGCCCCGGGGAGCTGTTTTTT.

In this sample, this clone turned up once. The V and J genes are TRBV28 and TRBJ2-3; the D gene is possibly TRBD1 (5 bases). The ends were cut back, 4 bases at V and 5 bases at J, with 10 bases in the middle. Germline loops: CDR1 MDHEN, CDR2 SYDVKM. This CDR3 region has 13 residues. CDR3 in amino acids: CASSSPRVDTQYF. CDR3 sequence (DNA): TGTGCCAGCAGTTCGCCCAGGGTAGATACGCAGTATTTT.